This T cell receptor (beta chain) appears in the sequencing data of a study of OX40 agonist ivuxolimab in advanced cancers. Study information: Each dose-escalation patient presented with hepatocellular carcinoma, melanoma, renal cell or head and neck cancer.

TCRdb keeps only in-frame clones here, not all; method: immunoSEQ multiplex PCR. This sample has approximately 76,000 clones; around 85% occur once, and the top ten carry 0.61%. No patient had autoimmune disease or received systemic immunosuppression. General study points: Among the lowest peripheral clonal expansion occurred in 0.1-3.0 mg/kg partial responders. CD4+ T cells averaged fewer expanded clones than CD8+ T cells.

This clone is a singleton in its sample. Its specificity is unknown. The sample here was CD4+ or CD8+ T cells sorted from blood, taken in a trial of the OX40 agonist ivuxolimab. The receptor comes from an adult with an advanced solid tumor such as melanoma, head and neck, liver or kidney cancer.

The DNA for the CDR3 is TGTGCCACCTCCCCCTATGGCTACACCTTC. The encoded protein is CATSPYGYTF. The chain carries TRBV6-1 and TRBJ1-2; no definite D call. V was pared by 10 bases and J by 4 bases, with 7 bases between. Germline lookup yields CDR1 MNHNS and CDR2 SASEGT. CDR3 length: 10 residues.